The 21 T cell receptor beta chains listed next were all sequenced from one sample in a study of blood T cell repertoires in COVID-19. Libraries were prepared by immunoSEQ multiplex PCR; TCRdb keeps only in-frame clonotypes and omits some of them. The sample lists roughly 190,000 clones; more than 75% were seen once. Material for sequencing was peripheral blood. The receptors were sampled from a man aged 18 to 30 with active or convalescent COVID-19.

The rearrangement uses TRBV5-1 and TRBJ2-1; the D is unclear. Trimming took off 0 bases at V and 0 bases at J, with 4 bases between the two ends. CDR3 length: 14 amino acids. From germline, CDR1 is SGHRS and CDR2 YFSETQ. CDR3 DNA sequence: TGCGCCAGCAGCTTGGCTAGCTCCTACAATGAGCAGTTCTTC. Protein: CASSLASSYNEQFF.

This chain connects TRBV7-9 to TRBJ1-2; no clear D gene. From germline, CDR1 is SEHNR and CDR2 FQNEAQ (reference sequence). This CDR3 contains 15 residues. Trimming pared 0 bases from V and 3 bases from J, leaving 11 bases between. In DNA, the CDR3 is TGTGCCAGCAGCTTAGCCTCCCTCGGGGACTATGGCTACACCTTC. Its translation: CASSLASLGDYGYTF.

V and J are TRBV28 and TRBJ2-1, with a tentative D call TRBD2 (5 bases). This CDR3 has 16 amino acids. CDR1 and CDR2 from the germline V gene are MDHEN and SYDVKM. With 6 bases removed from V and 4 bases from J, the gap between germline ends came to 19 bases. The DNA of the CDR3 is TGTGCCAGCAGCCCAAGGACGGGGATATCATACAATGAGCAGTTCTTC. It translates to CASSPRTGISYNEQFF.

J is TRBJ1-1 and V is TRBV29-1; a weak D match, TRBD1 (5 bases). Germline CDR1 is SQVTM and CDR2 is ANQGSEA. Between the trimmed V and J ends, which lost 3 bases and 1 base, there was a span of 15 bases. The CDR3 consists of 15 residues. The CDR3 region has the DNA TGCAGCGTTGATCAGGGTAGTTTAGGGAACACTGAAGCTTTCTTT. Translation gives CSVDQGSLGNTEAFF.

This clone was seen only once. V usage is TRBV2 and J usage is TRBJ1-1; D gene ambiguous. CDR3 length: 13 residues. Per the germline V gene, CDR1 is SNHLY and CDR2 is FYNNEI. V lost 2 bases to trimming and J lost 4 bases, with 8 bases between them. CDR3: CASSESPSTEAFF. The CDR3 region has the DNA TGTGCCAGCAGTGAATCGCCTAGCACTGAAGCTTTCTTT.

In nucleotides, the CDR3 is TGTGCCAGCAGCCTCGGTTGGGGGCCCCCGACGGGTACAGATACGCAGTATTTT. Protein product: CASSLGWGPPTGTDTQYF. V and J are TRBV7-3 and TRBJ2-3; D may be TRBD1 (6 bases). This CDR3 is built from 18 residues. The ends were cut back, 5 bases at V and 3 bases at J, with 24 bases in the middle. Germline CDR1 reads SGHTA; CDR2 reads FQGTGA.

The chain recombines TRBV27 with TRBJ2-1, with D tentatively TRBD1 (5 bases). There are 15 residues in the CDR3. Germline lookup yields CDR1 MNHEY and CDR2 SMNVEV (reference sequence). Trimming took off 7 bases at V and 3 bases at J, with 16 bases between the two ends. The CDR3 loop is CASTISQGIYNEQFF. DNA for the CDR3: TGTGCCAGCACCATAAGTCAGGGTATCTACAATGAGCAGTTCTTC.

The rearrangement joins TRBV19 to TRBJ1-1; perhaps TRBD1 as D (6 bases). Germline V lookup: CDR1 LNHDA, CDR2 SQIVND (reference sequence). Trimming stripped 4 bases from V and 3 bases from J, with 15 bases between. This CDR3 spans 15 amino acids. The CDR3 coding sequence is TGTGCCAGTAGTACCCTGGGCGGGGGCTACACTGAAGCTTTCTTT. Protein product: CASSTLGGGYTEAFF.

This rearrangement joins TRBV9 to TRBJ1-1, with D unresolved. The CDR3 has 14 residues. The V gene lost 0 bases and the J gene lost 1 base, with 7 bases spanning the gap. Germline CDR1 and CDR2: SGDLS and YYNGEE. The CDR3 sequence is CASSVVPENTEAFF. In DNA form, the CDR3 reads TGTGCCAGCAGCGTAGTCCCAGAGAACACTGAAGCTTTCTTT.

The chain recombines TRBV19 with TRBJ1-4; D unclear. V was cut by 6 bases and J by 13 bases, with 27 bases left in between. Germline V gene lookup returns CDR1 LNHDA and CDR2 SQIVND (reference sequence). CDR3 length: 16 amino acids. CDR3: CASRPVGGVLPPGLFF. CDR3 nucleotides: TGTGCCAGTAGGCCGGTGGGTGGCGTTCTCCCACCGGGACTGTTTTTT. Variable domain in full (rest from reference TRBV19 and TRBJ1-4): DGGITQSPKYLFRKEGQNVTLSCEQNLNHDAMYWYRQDPGQGLRLIYYSQIVNDFQKGDIAEGYSVSREKKESFPLTVTSAQKNPTAFYLCASRPVGGVLPPGLFFGSGTQLSVL.

The J gene is TRBJ1-2, the V gene TRBV29-1; 7 bases are a match to TRBD1. Germline CDR1 SQVTM, CDR2 ANQGSEA. This CDR3 has 14 residues. V shed 3 bases and J 7 bases; nucleotides not matched to a gene: 11. The CDR3 sequence: CSVETTGNVGGYTF. CDR3 DNA sequence: TGCAGCGTTGAGACGACAGGGAATGTCGGTGGCTACACCTTC.

The rearrangement links TRBV4-1 to TRBJ1-2; D remains unclear. V dropped 6 bases and J dropped 0 bases, with 8 bases sitting between them. CDR1 is MGHRA and CDR2 is YSYEKL in the germline V gene. This CDR3 has 13 amino acids. The CDR3 nucleotides are TGCGCCAGCAGTTACGAGGCTAACTATGGCTACACCTTC. Amino acids: CASSYEANYGYTF.

V usage is TRBV7-8 and J usage is TRBJ2-2; the match to TRBD1 covers 12 bases. CDR1 and CDR2 (germline): SGHVS, FQNEAQ. V lost 5 bases to trimming and J lost 3 bases; unmatched junction nucleotides: 4. The CDR3 covers 16 residues. CDR3 nucleotide sequence: TGTGCCAGCAGCCCGGGACAGGGGGCGTACACCGGGGAGCTGTTTTTT. It codes for CASSPGQGAYTGELFF.

This rearrangement joins TRBV3-1 (or the pseudogene TRBV3-2) to TRBJ2-3; TRBD2 might be the D (5 bases). The CDR3 length is 13 residues. CDR1 and CDR2 (germline): LGHDT, YNNKEL (reference sequence). V was trimmed by 0 bases and J by 13 bases, leaving 14 bases between them. CDR3 nucleotides: TGTGCCAGCAGCCAAGATCACGGCCTCGGGAAGTATTTT. Encoded protein: CASSQDHGLGKYF.

This chain links TRBV6-5 with TRBJ2-7; TRBD2 matches 11 bases. The CDR3 loop spans 15 amino acids. The V and J ends lost 6 bases and 0 bases, in that order; junction bases with no gene match: 4. The germline CDR1 and CDR2 sequences are MNHEY and SVGAGI. The CDR3 here is CASRLAGGSSYEQYV. CDR3 sequence (DNA): TGTGCCAGCAGGTTAGCGGGGGGGAGCTCCTACGAGCAGTACGTC.

This clone was detected a few times. V gene TRBV28 combines with J gene TRBJ1-1, with TRBD1 as a possible D gene (5 bases). CDR1 is MDHEN and CDR2 is SYDVKM in the germline V gene. V was cut by 7 bases and J by 4 bases, with 25 bases left in between. The CDR3 has 17 residues. The CDR3 protein is CASTTPFFRVGSTEAFF. The CDR3 DNA sequence: TGTGCCAGCACCACCCCTTTTTTCAGGGTGGGTTCCACTGAAGCTTTCTTT.

The chain joins TRBV5-6 to TRBJ2-1, with D perhaps matching TRBD2 (5 bases). CDR3 length: 16 amino acids. The V and J ends lost 4 bases and 10 bases respectively, with 24 bases between them. Per the germline V gene, CDR1 is SGHDT and CDR2 is YYEEEE. CDR3 nucleotides: TGTGCCAGCAGCCATTGGACCCGAGTGGAAGGGAGCGAGCAGTTCTTC. Translation: CASSHWTRVEGSEQFF.

Comment on this clone: A read error may account for a junction end that differs from germline. This rearrangement joins TRBV5-6 to TRBJ2-2, with 7 bases identical to TRBD1. The CDR3 contains 15 residues. The germline gives CDR1 SGHDT, CDR2 YYEEEE. The CDR3 nucleotides are TGTGCCAACAGCTTGGATGGACAGGTCACCGGGGAGCTGTTTTTT. As protein: CANSLDGQVTGELFF.

This sequence joins TRBV19 and TRBJ1-1, with TRBD1 identical over 10 bases. This CDR3 region has 14 residues. The germline V gene encodes CDR1 LNHDA and CDR2 SQIVND (reference sequence). The ends lost 8 bases at V and 2 bases at J; junction bases unmatched: 5. Here the CDR3 reads CASGTGVRNTEAFF. In DNA, the CDR3 is TGTGCCAGTGGGACAGGGGTTCGAAACACTGAAGCTTTCTTT.

This chain joins TRBV7-9 and TRBJ2-5; the D is unclear. This CDR3 has 12 residues. V lost 1 base to trimming and J lost 5 bases, with 5 bases between them. Germline assignment: CDR1 SEHNR and CDR2 FQNEAQ (reference sequence). As DNA, the CDR3 is TGTGCCAGCAGCTTAGACGGGGAGACCCAGTACTTC. It encodes CASSLDGETQYF. The complete variable domain, with remaining parts taken from reference TRBV7-9 and TRBJ2-5, reads DTGVSQNPRHKITKRGQNVTFRCDPISEHNRLYWYRQTLGQGPEFLTYFQNEAQLEKSRLLSDRFSAERPKGSFSTLEIQRTEQGDSAMYLCASSLDGETQYFGPGTRLLVL.

This chain uses TRBV7-9 with TRBJ1-2, with D unclear. CDR1 SEHNR and CDR2 FQNEAQ come from the germline V gene (reference sequence). V lost 5 bases, J lost 5 bases, and 9 bases lay in between. This CDR3 spans 12 amino acids. The CDR3 nucleotides are TGTGCCAGCAGCCGTCCGGGGTATGGCTACACCTTC. This codes for CASSRPGYGYTF. Based on the CDR3 plus reference TRBV7-9 and TRBJ1-2, the full variable domain is DTGVSQNPRHKITKRGQNVTFRCDPISEHNRLYWYRQTLGQGPEFLTYFQNEAQLEKSRLLSDRFSAERPKGSFSTLEIQRTEQGDSAMYLCASSRPGYGYTFGSGTRLTVV.